This TCR beta chain was observed in a study of TIL therapy for anti-PD-1-resistant metastatic lung cancer. Study in general: Tumor harvest preceded PD-1/PD-L1 blockade, followed by nivolumab treatment. Tumors had a median PD-L1 proportion score of about 6%.

The libraries were made with immunoSEQ v3. Data came from immunoSEQ multiplex PCR; TCRdb stores just in-frame clones and leaves some out. This table holds 20,000 or so clones, 83% found once. Time point denoted: pre-treatment sample, taken before nivolumab and TIL therapy. Stage 4 NSCLC adults joined between late 2017 and early 2020. The source is a person between 25 and 79 years old with non-small cell lung cancer. Sequenced here: blood, sampled at baseline.

The CDR3 region has the DNA TGTGCCAGCAGCTCACAGGGACGGTACACTGAAGCTTTCTTT. This sequence encodes CASSSQGRYTEAFF. The J gene is TRBJ1-1, the V gene TRBV7-2; tentatively, D is TRBD1 (6 bases). The germline V gene has CDR1 SGHTA and CDR2 FQGNSA. The V end was cut by 4 bases, the J end by 3 bases, with 12 bases between. CDR3 length: 14 residues. Full variable domain (rest looked up from reference TRBV7-2 and TRBJ1-1): GAGVSQSPSNKVTEKGKDVELRCDPISGHTALYWYRQSLGQGLEFLIYFQGNSAPDKSGLPSDRFSAERTGGSVSTLTIQRTQQEDSAVYLCASSSQGRYTEAFFGQGTRLTVV.